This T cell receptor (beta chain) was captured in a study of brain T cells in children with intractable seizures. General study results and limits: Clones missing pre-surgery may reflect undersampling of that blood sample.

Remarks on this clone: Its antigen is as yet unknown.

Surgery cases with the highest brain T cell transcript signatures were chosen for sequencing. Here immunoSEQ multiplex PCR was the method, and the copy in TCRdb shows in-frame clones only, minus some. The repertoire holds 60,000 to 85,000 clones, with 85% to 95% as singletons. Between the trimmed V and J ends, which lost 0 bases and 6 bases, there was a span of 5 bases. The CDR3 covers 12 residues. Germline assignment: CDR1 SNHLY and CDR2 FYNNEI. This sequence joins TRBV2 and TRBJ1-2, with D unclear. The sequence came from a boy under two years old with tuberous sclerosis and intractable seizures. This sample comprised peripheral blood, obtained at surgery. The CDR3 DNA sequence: TGTGCCAGCAGTGAAGCAGGAGATGGCTACACCTTC. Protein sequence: CASSEAGDGYTF.